This T cell receptor (beta chain) was identified in a study of T cell responses to AZD1222 COVID-19 vaccine. Study-wide findings and caveats: Compared with day 0, the breadth and depth of the Spike-specific TCR repertoire rose significantly after two doses of AZD1222. Repertoires in all cases were sampled only once the peak T cell response had passed.

Concerning this clone: The antigen remains unidentified.

Doses given second, at about 4 or about 12 weeks, were pooled. This CDR3 comprises 14 residues. Germline values: CDR1 PRHDT, CDR2 FYEKMQ (reference sequence). Trimming left V 5 bases short and J 3 bases short, with 12 bases between. TCRdb's copy holds only in-frame clones and misses some; the assay was immunoSEQ multiplex PCR. The repertoire includes 150,000 to 200,000 clones, about 89% of them detected once, and over 1% sits in the top ten. The TCR sequence derives from an adult who received the AZD1222 COVID-19 vaccine. The V call is TRBV13, the J call TRBJ2-3; D is possibly TRBD1 (6 bases). Here the sequenced sample was peripheral blood, taken 28 days after the second AZD1222 dose. The CDR3: CASSLRGGTDTQYF. CDR3 in DNA: TGTGCCAGCAGCCTGCGAGGGGGAACAGATACGCAGTATTTT.